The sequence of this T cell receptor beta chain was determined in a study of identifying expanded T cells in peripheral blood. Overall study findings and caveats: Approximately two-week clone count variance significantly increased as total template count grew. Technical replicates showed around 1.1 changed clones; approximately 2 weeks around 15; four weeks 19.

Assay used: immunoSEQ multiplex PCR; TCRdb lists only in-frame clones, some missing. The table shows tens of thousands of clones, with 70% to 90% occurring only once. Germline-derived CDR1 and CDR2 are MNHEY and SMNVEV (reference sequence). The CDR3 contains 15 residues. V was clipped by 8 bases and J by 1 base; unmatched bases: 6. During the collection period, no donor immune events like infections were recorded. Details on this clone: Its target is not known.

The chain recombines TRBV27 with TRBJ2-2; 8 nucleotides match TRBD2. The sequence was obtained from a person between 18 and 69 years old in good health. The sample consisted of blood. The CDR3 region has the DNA TGTGCCAGCGGTACTAGCGGTGGGAACACCGGGGAGCTGTTTTTT. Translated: CASGTSGGNTGELFF.